A single TCR beta chain is shown here with its context. Its specificity is not known. This record comes from a study of cytomegalovirus exposure and HLA in healthy donors. Amplification used 60 Vbeta primers and 13 Jbeta primers. Per the study methods: As a later analysis found, there were approximately 80 million unique TCR beta chains, of which some 10 million were shared. Measured with immunoSEQ multiplex PCR; TCRdb has only the in-frame clones, and not every one. V and J calls and clone size are given by that table; D and trimming were obtained from the DNA. The sample yields about 120,000 clones, roughly two thirds seen once. Study-level results: TCR beta V- and J-gene trimming was later associated with a missense DCLRE1C variant. Links to common viral pathogens appeared, in a later analysis, for several of the most significant clusters. According to the study, around 160 TCR beta chains were cytomegalovirus-associated.

Germline loops: CDR1 SGHRS, CDR2 YFSETQ. Trimming took 3 bases from V and 8 from J; bases not matched to a gene: 5. CDR3 size: 13 residues. Sequences were obtained from PBMCs. This TCR came from a young man in good health and CMV-seropositive. The chain uses TRBV5-1 and TRBJ1-2; 9 nucleotides match TRBD1. The CDR3 spells CASSYTGGAGYTF. The CDR3 bases are TGCGCCAGCAGCTATACAGGGGGCGCCGGCTACACCTTC.